Listed below are T cell receptor beta chains from one sample, sequenced in a study of shared clonotypes between healthy human individuals. The data were produced by immunoSEQ multiplex PCR, yet TCRdb's version contains in-frame clones alone and is incomplete. This sample yields about 1,800,000 clones, of which about 95% are seen a single time; approximately 1% belongs to the top ten. The sample was naive CD8+ T cells sorted from blood. These receptors came from a man younger than 35 in good health. CDR3s include the opening cysteine and the closing phenylalanine or tryptophan. D genes are given only for firm matches. The size of a clone is reported for some rows only, either as once, few or many, or as a class for expanded clones.

d_gene	v_gene	abundance	j_gene	CDR3aa	CDR3nt
NA	TRBV4-1	NA	TRBJ2-2	CASSPFFGEEDTGELFF	TGCGCCAGCAGCCCCTTTTTTGGGGAGGAGGACACCGGGGAGCTGTTTTTT
NA	TRBV5-6	NA	TRBJ2-1	CASSWMDSGAYNEQFF	TGTGCCAGCAGCTGGATGGACTCGGGGGCCTACAATGAGCAGTTCTTC
NA	TRBV7-9	once	TRBJ2-7	CASSFPTHSEQYF	TGTGCCAGCAGCTTCCCCACTCACAGCGAGCAGTACTTC
TRBD2	TRBV4-3	NA	TRBJ2-3	CASSQDWLAVNTDTQYF	TGCGCCAGCAGCCAAGACTGGCTAGCGGTGAACACAGATACGCAGTATTTT
NA	TRBV19	once	TRBJ1-3	CASSIFSGSGNTIYF	TGTGCCAGTAGTATCTTCAGCGGCTCTGGAAACACCATATATTTT
NA	TRBV9	once	TRBJ1-4	CASSGQVREEKLFF	TGTGCCAGCAGCGGACAGGTTCGAGAGGAAAAACTGTTTTTT
TRBD1	TRBV27	once	TRBJ2-1	CASSLLGDRGYNEQFF	TGTGCCAGCAGTTTATTGGGGGACAGGGGCTACAATGAGCAGTTCTTC
NA	TRBV27	NA	TRBJ2-1	CASSLRHYNEQFF	TGTGCCAGCAGTTTAAGACACTACAATGAGCAGTTCTTC
NA	TRBV6-6	NA	TRBJ1-1	CASSYPGSEAFF	TGTGCCAGCAGTTATCCAGGGAGTGAAGCTTTCTTT
TRBD1	TRBV7-9	NA	TRBJ1-2	CASSFPGQGVHYGYTF	TGTGCCAGCAGCTTCCCGGGACAGGGGGTTCACTATGGCTACACCTTC
NA	TRBV28	NA	TRBJ1-2	CASSLPPHYGYTF	TGTGCCAGCAGTTTACCCCCCCACTATGGCTACACCTTC
NA	TRBV9	once	TRBJ2-1	CASSDAGAGSGNEQFF	TGTGCCAGCAGCGACGCGGGTGCGGGGAGTGGGAATGAGCAGTTCTTC
NA	TRBV21-1	NA	TRBJ2-2	CASSKVPGLAGPANTGELFF	TGTGCCAGCAGCAAAGTTCCGGGACTAGCGGGACCCGCGAACACCGGGGAGCTGTTTTTT
TRBD2	TRBV10-1	NA	TRBJ2-7	CASSESPGGPYEQYF	TGCGCCAGCAGTGAGTCTCCGGGAGGGCCCTACGAGCAGTACTTC
TRBD1	TRBV9	NA	TRBJ2-1	CASSVAGDRYNEQFF	TGTGCCAGCAGCGTAGCTGGGGACAGGTACAATGAGCAGTTCTTC
TRBD1	TRBV6-6	NA	TRBJ1-3	CASSYSSGDRVYF	TGTGCCAGCAGTTACTCTTCTGGTGACAGGGTTTATTTT
TRBD1	TRBV2	once	TRBJ1-1	CASRDRGLSTEAFF	TGTGCCAGCAGGGACAGGGGGTTGTCAACTGAAGCTTTCTTT
TRBD1	TRBV11-2	once	TRBJ1-1	CASSWGTGLEAFF	TGTGCCAGCAGCTGGGGGACAGGCCTTGAAGCTTTCTTT
NA	TRBV9	NA	TRBJ2-3	CASSDGGFYTQYF	TGTGCCAGCAGCGATGGGGGTTTCTATACGCAGTATTTT
NA	TRBV5-6	NA	TRBJ2-7	CASSLGPSDYEQYF	TGTGCCAGCAGCTTGGGTCCTTCTGACTACGAGCAGTACTTC
TRBD1	TRBV27	NA	TRBJ2-7	CASSSFMTGGYEQYF	TGTGCCAGCAGTTCCTTTATGACAGGGGGCTACGAGCAGTACTTC
NA	TRBV11-2	NA	TRBJ2-1	CASSLGPGGGHEQFF	TGTGCCAGCAGCCTCGGCCCCGGAGGGGGGCATGAGCAGTTCTTC
TRBD1	TRBV30	NA	TRBJ1-6	CAWNYGTGESSYNSPLHF	TGTGCCTGGAATTACGGGACAGGGGAAAGCTCCTATAATTCACCCCTCCACTTT
NA	TRBV27	NA	TRBJ2-1	CASTPGDTGYNEQFF	TGTGCCAGCACCCCCGGCGACACAGGCTACAATGAGCAGTTCTTC
NA	TRBV27	NA	TRBJ2-7	CATSLTGSYEQYF	TGTGCCACTTCCTTGACAGGTTCCTACGAGCAGTACTTC
NA	TRBV11-2	NA	TRBJ2-7	CASSRGAYEQYF	TGTGCCAGCAGCCGGGGGGCGTACGAGCAGTACTTC
NA	TRBV28	NA	TRBJ2-3	CASGSLFRTDTQYF	TGTGCCAGCGGTTCCCTTTTTCGCACAGATACGCAGTATTTT
NA	TRBV2	once	TRBJ1-4	CASSEPSGGIGEKLFF	TGTGCCAGCAGTGAGCCCTCGGGGGGGATCGGTGAAAAACTGTTTTTT
TRBD2	TRBV9	NA	TRBJ2-3	CASSYRPAGGDTQYF	TGTGCCAGCAGCTACCGCCCAGCGGGGGGAGATACGCAGTATTTT
NA	TRBV28	NA	TRBJ2-3	CASSLMGDTQYF	TGTGCCAGCAGTCTGATGGGAGATACGCAGTATTTT
NA	TRBV5-4	NA	TRBJ1-4	CASSSGFEKLFF	TGTGCCAGCAGCTCGGGATTTGAAAAACTGTTTTTT
TRBD1	TRBV7-2	NA	TRBJ2-7	CASSLQGASYEQYF	TGTGCCAGCAGCTTGCAGGGGGCAAGTTACGAGCAGTACTTC
TRBD1	TRBV6-1	once	TRBJ1-6	CASSEQRGQGYSPLHF	TGTGCCAGCAGTGAACAAAGGGGGCAGGGGTATTCACCCCTCCACTTT
NA	TRBV5-1	NA	TRBJ2-7	CASSSGQGPSEQYF	TGCGCCAGCAGCTCCGGACAAGGACCCTCCGAGCAGTACTTC
TRBD2	TRBV19	NA	TRBJ2-7	CASSIKGGNEQYF	TGTGCCAGTAGTATCAAGGGAGGGAACGAGCAGTACTTC
NA	TRBV5-1	NA	TRBJ1-1	CASSPIVNTEAFF	TGCGCCAGCAGCCCGATAGTGAACACTGAAGCTTTCTTT
NA	TRBV4-3	NA	TRBJ2-7	CASSPGETYEQYF	TGCGCCAGCAGCCCTGGGGAGACCTACGAGCAGTACTTC
TRBD1	TRBV7-6	NA	TRBJ1-1	CASSLDRQGQTNTEAFF	TGTGCCAGCAGCTTAGATCGCCAGGGACAGACGAACACTGAAGCTTTCTTT
TRBD1	TRBV2	NA	TRBJ2-7	CASSDSALQGAYEQYF	TGTGCCAGCAGTGACAGCGCCTTACAGGGGGCCTACGAGCAGTACTTC
TRBD1	TRBV27	NA	TRBJ1-2	CASSPRTGGFAEGYTF	TGTGCCAGCAGTCCCCGGACAGGGGGCTTCGCGGAGGGCTACACCTTC
NA	TRBV6-5	NA	TRBJ1-1	CASSTSMGSEAFF	TGTGCCAGCAGTACGTCAATGGGGTCTGAAGCTTTCTTT
NA	TRBV23-1	NA	TRBJ1-1	CATPPADRMNTEAFF	TGCGCCACCCCTCCGGCAGACAGGATGAACACTGAAGCTTTCTTT
TRBD2	TRBV9	NA	TRBJ2-7	CASSPRASGRSDEQYF	TGTGCCAGCAGCCCGCGGGCTAGCGGGAGATCTGATGAGCAGTACTTC
NA	TRBV29-1	NA	TRBJ1-3	CSVLVDTIYF	TGCAGCGTTTTAGTGGACACCATATATTTT
NA	TRBV7-8	NA	TRBJ2-3	CASSLGDSGLADTQYF	TGTGCCAGCAGCTTAGGTGATAGCGGCCTTGCAGATACGCAGTATTTT
NA	TRBV18	NA	TRBJ2-3	CASSPPSASQYF	TGTGCCAGCTCACCTCCTAGTGCGTCGCAGTATTTT
NA	TRBV5-8	NA	TRBJ2-1	CASSLAGDEQFF	TGTGCCAGCAGCTTGGCCGGGGATGAGCAGTTCTTC
NA	TRBV7-8	NA	TRBJ2-5	CASSLAYQETQYF	TGTGCCAGCAGCTTGGCGTACCAAGAGACCCAGTACTTC
NA	TRBV14	NA	TRBJ1-2	CASSQDWDTDYGYTF	TGTGCCAGCAGCCAAGATTGGGACACTGACTATGGCTACACCTTC
NA	TRBV19	NA	TRBJ2-1	CASSIEGGPYNEQFF	TGTGCCAGTAGTATAGAGGGGGGGCCCTACAATGAGCAGTTCTTC
TRBD1	TRBV4-3	NA	TRBJ2-2	CASSQVLQGESGELFF	TGCGCCAGCAGCCAAGTACTTCAGGGGGAGTCCGGGGAGCTGTTTTTT
NA	TRBV7-2	NA	TRBJ2-3	CASSLVGGICPDTQYF	TGTGCCAGCAGCCTAGTAGGGGGAATCTGCCCAGATACGCAGTATTTT
TRBD2	TRBV9	NA	TRBJ2-2	CASSGGLAKTGELFF	TGTGCCAGCAGCGGGGGACTAGCGAAAACCGGGGAGCTGTTTTTT
TRBD1	TRBV29-1	NA	TRBJ2-7	CSVPGTGPYEQYF	TGCAGCGTGCCCGGGACAGGCCCCTACGAGCAGTACTTC
NA	TRBV4-1	NA	TRBJ2-1	CASSQGLYRNEQFF	TGCGCCAGCAGCCAAGGACTATATAGGAATGAGCAGTTCTTC
NA	TRBV4-3	NA	TRBJ2-3	CASSQDGADTQYF	TGCGCCAGCAGCCAAGATGGGGCAGATACGCAGTATTTT
NA	TRBV4-1	NA	TRBJ2-7	CASSPIGQGPYGGYEQYF	TGCGCCAGCAGCCCCATTGGCCAGGGGCCGTATGGGGGCTACGAGCAGTACTTC